Only one count was recorded for the clone carrying this T cell receptor beta chain. Sequenced by immunoSEQ multiplex PCR; TCRdb stores in-frame clones only, minus some. Found here are around 63,000 clones, approximately 79% of them singletons; the top ten hold around 5.4%. V was trimmed by 3 bases and J by 7 bases, leaving 7 bases between them. CDR3 length equals 12 residues. This entry is derived from a study of blood T cell repertoires in COVID-19. The TCR was taken from a woman between 65 and 79 years old with acute or convalescent COVID-19. Sequenced material: peripheral blood. This chain uses TRBV12-3 or TRBV12-4 with TRBJ1-5, with D unclear. CDR3 nucleotide sequence: TGTGCCAGCAGTTTGACTCCCCAGCCCCAGCATTTT. It specifies CASSLTPQPQHF.